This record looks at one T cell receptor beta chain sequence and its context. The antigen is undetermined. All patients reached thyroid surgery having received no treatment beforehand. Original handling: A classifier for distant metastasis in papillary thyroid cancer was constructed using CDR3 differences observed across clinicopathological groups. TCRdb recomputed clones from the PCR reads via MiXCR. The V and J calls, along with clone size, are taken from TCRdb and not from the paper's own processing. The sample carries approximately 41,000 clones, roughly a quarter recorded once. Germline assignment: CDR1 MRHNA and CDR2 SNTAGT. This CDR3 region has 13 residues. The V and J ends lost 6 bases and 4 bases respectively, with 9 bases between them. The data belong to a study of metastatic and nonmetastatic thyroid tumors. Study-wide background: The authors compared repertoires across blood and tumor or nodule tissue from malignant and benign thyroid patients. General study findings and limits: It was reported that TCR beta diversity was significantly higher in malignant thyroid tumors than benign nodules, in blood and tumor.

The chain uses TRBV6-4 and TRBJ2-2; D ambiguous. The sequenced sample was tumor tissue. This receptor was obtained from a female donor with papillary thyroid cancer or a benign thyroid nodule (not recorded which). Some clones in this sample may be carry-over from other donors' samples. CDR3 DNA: TGTGCCAGCAGCCAGATAGCCACCGGGGAGCTGTTTTTT. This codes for CASSQIATGELFF.